This T cell receptor beta chain was captured in a study of cytomegalovirus exposure and HLA in healthy donors. On the study more broadly: One earlier analysis, a look at approximately 190 million T cells, found approximately 120 million unique TCR beta sequences. Study findings and constraints: Immune exposure data for these donors was limited to CMV serostatus. Near-uniform donor sequencing depth was presumed by presence/absence analyses. A missense variant in DCLRE1C was later tied to TCR beta V- and J-gene trimming.

PCR used 60 Vbeta primers and 13 Jbeta primers. The data were produced by immunoSEQ multiplex PCR, yet TCRdb's version contains in-frame clones alone and is incomplete. Of about 110,000 clones in the sample, roughly 80% are singletons; the top ten hold over 20%. Comment on this clone: Antigen unknown.

This CDR3 is 19 amino acids long. In germline, CDR1 is SEHNR, CDR2 FQNEAQ (reference sequence). V was clipped by 0 bases and J by 0 bases; unmatched bases: 10. The sample was PBMCs. This sequence joins TRBV7-9 and TRBJ1-3; 8 nucleotides agree with TRBD1. The clonotype was recovered from a man aged 25 to 40 in good health and CMV-seropositive. In nucleotides, the CDR3 is TGTGCCAGCAGCTTAGCGAGTAGGGGACAGGACCTCTCTGGAAACACCATATATTTT. This codes for CASSLASRGQDLSGNTIYF.